The rows below give T cell receptor beta chains drawn from one sample of a study of vaccination and CD4 T cells after COVID-19. Their antigens are not known. TCRdb called the PCR reads again in MiXCR, with one record for every CDR3 protein. Seen here are 7,700 or so distinct CDR3 sequences, 20% to 25% observed once, and the top ten hold 20% to 25%. Source: CD4+ T cells from blood, cultured in vitro, taken after SARS-CoV-2 vaccination. The receptor set was obtained from a human donor who had recovered from COVID-19. CDR3s include the opening cysteine and the closing phenylalanine or tryptophan. Fields, in order: D gene, clone size, J gene, V gene, CDR3 DNA, CDR3 protein. A D gene is named only where the DNA matches it firmly. Some rows mark clone size as missing; the rest say once, few, many or name a class of expanded clone.

D gene: NA
clone size: medium-sized
J gene: TRBJ2-6
V gene: TRBV7-8
CDR3 DNA: TGTGCCAGCAGCTTAGTAGGGGTGAGCTCTGGGGCCAACGTCCTGACTTTC
CDR3 protein: CASSLVGVSSGANVLTF

D gene: NA
clone size: NA
J gene: TRBJ2-5
V gene: TRBV5-1
CDR3 DNA: TGCGCCAGCAGCTCAGGGGACCGCCAAGAGACCCAGTACTTC
CDR3 protein: CASSSGDRQETQYF

D gene: NA
clone size: few
J gene: TRBJ2-5
V gene: TRBV29-1
CDR3 DNA: TGCAGCGTTGGGCCGAAGCTCTTAGAGACCCAGTACTTC
CDR3 protein: CSVGPKLLETQYF

D gene: TRBD2
clone size: NA
J gene: TRBJ2-3
V gene: TRBV10-1
CDR3 DNA: TGCGCCAGCAGACCGACTAGCGCAGATACGCAGTATTTT
CDR3 protein: CASRPTSADTQYF

D gene: TRBD2
clone size: NA
J gene: TRBJ2-7
V gene: TRBV6-2/TRBV6-3
CDR3 DNA: TGTGCCAGCAGCGTTCTAGCGGGAGTGGGGAGCGAGCAGTACTTC
CDR3 protein: CASSVLAGVGSEQYF

D gene: NA
clone size: NA
J gene: TRBJ2-3
V gene: TRBV5-4
CDR3 DNA: TGTGCCAGCAGCTTGGTAGATAGGAGCACAGATACGCAGTATTTT
CDR3 protein: CASSLVDRSTDTQYF

D gene: NA
clone size: medium-sized
J gene: TRBJ2-5
V gene: TRBV7-3
CDR3 DNA: TGTGCCAGCAGCTTAGGGCCAGAGCAAGAGACCCAGTACTTC
CDR3 protein: CASSLGPEQETQYF

D gene: NA
clone size: NA
J gene: TRBJ2-7
V gene: TRBV4-1
CDR3 DNA: TGCGCCAGCAGCCAAGTACCCAGGGATTACGAGCAGTACTTC
CDR3 protein: CASSQVPRDYEQYF

D gene: TRBD2
clone size: few
J gene: TRBJ2-3
V gene: TRBV20-1
CDR3 DNA: TGCAGTGCGAAACTAGCGGGAATGAGAACAGATACGCAGTATTTT
CDR3 protein: CSAKLAGMRTDTQYF

D gene: TRBD2
clone size: NA
J gene: TRBJ2-1
V gene: TRBV10-3
CDR3 DNA: TGTGCCATCAGGATAATAGCGGGGCGGGATGAGCAGTTCTTC
CDR3 protein: CAIRIIAGRDEQFF

D gene: NA
clone size: medium-sized
J gene: TRBJ2-3
V gene: TRBV7-6
CDR3 DNA: TGTGCCAGCAGCTTAGGGCTGGGAGATACGCAGTATTTT
CDR3 protein: CASSLGLGDTQYF

D gene: TRBD1
clone size: medium-sized
J gene: TRBJ2-7
V gene: TRBV20-1
CDR3 DNA: TGCAGTGCTCCCGGGACAGGGGTCTACGAGCAGTACTTC
CDR3 protein: CSAPGTGVYEQYF

D gene: TRBD1
clone size: NA
J gene: TRBJ1-5
V gene: TRBV19
CDR3 DNA: TGTGCCAGTAGTTCCGGGACAGGTACTAATCAGCCCCAGCATTTT
CDR3 protein: CASSSGTGTNQPQHF

D gene: TRBD2
clone size: medium-sized
J gene: TRBJ2-7
V gene: TRBV7-8
CDR3 DNA: TGTGCCAGCAGCTTATCTTCAGCGGGAGGGAGGGAGCAGTACTTC
CDR3 protein: CASSLSSAGGREQYF

D gene: NA
clone size: NA
J gene: TRBJ1-1
V gene: TRBV11-2
CDR3 DNA: TGTGCCAGCAGCTTAGAGGCAGGGATGAACACTGAAGCTTTCTTT
CDR3 protein: CASSLEAGMNTEAFF

D gene: NA
clone size: NA
J gene: TRBJ2-7
V gene: TRBV28
CDR3 DNA: TGTGCCGTGTCGGAGGGAGAGACCTACGAGCAGTACTTC
CDR3 protein: CAVSEGETYEQYF

D gene: NA
clone size: NA
J gene: TRBJ2-3
V gene: TRBV6-5
CDR3 DNA: TGTGCCAGCAGTTACTCCCGACGCGGCACAGATACGCAGTATTTT
CDR3 protein: CASSYSRRGTDTQYF

D gene: NA
clone size: NA
J gene: TRBJ2-2
V gene: TRBV20-1
CDR3 DNA: TGCAGTGCCTCAGGGGTCACCGGGGAGCTGTTTTTT
CDR3 protein: CSASGVTGELFF

D gene: TRBD2
clone size: NA
J gene: TRBJ2-3
V gene: TRBV28
CDR3 DNA: TGTGCCAGCACGGATAGCGGGGGAACAGATACGCAGTATTTT
CDR3 protein: CASTDSGGTDTQYF

D gene: TRBD1
clone size: medium-sized
J gene: TRBJ1-2
V gene: TRBV20-1
CDR3 DNA: TGCAGTGCTAGAGATGGGACAGGGTCTAAAGTCCGGGGTGGCTACACCTTC
CDR3 protein: CSARDGTGSKVRGGYTF

D gene: TRBD2
clone size: NA
J gene: TRBJ2-1
V gene: TRBV2
CDR3 DNA: TGTGCCAGCAGTTGGACTAGCGGGGGGTACAATGAGCAGTTCTTC
CDR3 protein: CASSWTSGGYNEQFF

D gene: TRBD1
clone size: medium-sized
J gene: TRBJ2-6
V gene: TRBV28
CDR3 DNA: TGTGCCAGCAGTCGGACAGGGGTTGGGGCCAACGTCCTGACTTTC
CDR3 protein: CASSRTGVGANVLTF

D gene: NA
clone size: NA
J gene: TRBJ2-1
V gene: TRBV4-2
CDR3 DNA: TGTGCCAGCAGCCAGAGGGACCCCCGGTCAAGTGAGCAGTTCTTC
CDR3 protein: CASSQRDPRSSEQFF

D gene: NA
clone size: few
J gene: TRBJ2-7
V gene: TRBV5-4
CDR3 DNA: TGTGCCAGCAGCGTGGGCAGTACCTACGAGCAGTACTTC
CDR3 protein: CASSVGSTYEQYF

D gene: NA
clone size: medium-sized
J gene: TRBJ2-7
V gene: TRBV20-1
CDR3 DNA: TGCAGTGGCAGGGTGGATTCCTACGAGCAGTACTTC
CDR3 protein: CSGRVDSYEQYF

D gene: NA
clone size: medium-sized
J gene: TRBJ2-5
V gene: TRBV12-3/TRBV12-4
CDR3 DNA: TGTGCCAGCAGTTCCAGGGACGCCAGATTTGAGTACTTC
CDR3 protein: CASSSRDARFEYF

D gene: NA
clone size: few
J gene: TRBJ2-5
V gene: TRBV29-1
CDR3 DNA: TGCAGCGTTGTTGAATCAGGGTCGGAGACCCAGTACTTC
CDR3 protein: CSVVESGSETQYF

D gene: NA
clone size: NA
J gene: TRBJ2-7
V gene: TRBV5-5
CDR3 DNA: TGTGCCAGCAGCTTGCCTCATTCCTACGAGCAGTACTTC
CDR3 protein: CASSLPHSYEQYF

D gene: NA
clone size: medium-sized
J gene: TRBJ2-7
V gene: TRBV7-2
CDR3 DNA: TGTGCCAGCAGCTTAGCGGCTTCCTACGAGCAGTACTTC
CDR3 protein: CASSLAASYEQYF

D gene: TRBD2
clone size: NA
J gene: TRBJ2-2
V gene: TRBV7-9
CDR3 DNA: TGTGCCAGCCGGGGGACTAGCGGGAGCCTTGCCGGGGAGCTGTTTTTT
CDR3 protein: CASRGTSGSLAGELFF

D gene: TRBD1
clone size: NA
J gene: TRBJ1-5
V gene: TRBV18
CDR3 DNA: TGTGCCAGCTCACCGGGTCAGGGGGGGGAGCCCCAGCATTTT
CDR3 protein: CASSPGQGGEPQHF

D gene: NA
clone size: few
J gene: TRBJ2-3
V gene: TRBV5-5
CDR3 DNA: TGTGCCAGCAGCTCCCGGACTTCCACAGATACGCAGTATTTT
CDR3 protein: CASSSRTSTDTQYF

D gene: TRBD2
clone size: NA
J gene: TRBJ2-1
V gene: TRBV5-4
CDR3 DNA: TGTGCCAGCAGCCCTAATAACCTAGCGGGAGCCTACAATGAGCAGTTCTTC
CDR3 protein: CASSPNNLAGAYNEQFF

D gene: TRBD2
clone size: few
J gene: TRBJ2-1
V gene: TRBV6-1
CDR3 DNA: TGTGCCAGCAGCCGCCTGACTAGCGGGGGGATAAATGAGCAGTTCTTC
CDR3 protein: CASSRLTSGGINEQFF

D gene: TRBD2
clone size: few
J gene: TRBJ2-3
V gene: TRBV28
CDR3 DNA: TGTGCCAGCAGGTCCGGGACTAACACAGATACGCAGTATTTT
CDR3 protein: CASRSGTNTDTQYF

D gene: NA
clone size: medium-sized
J gene: TRBJ2-7
V gene: TRBV20-1
CDR3 DNA: TGCAGTGCTAGAGACCCCCTCAGGGGACATTTGGGCTACGAGCAGTACTTC
CDR3 protein: CSARDPLRGHLGYEQYF

D gene: TRBD1
clone size: medium-sized
J gene: TRBJ2-7
V gene: TRBV6-1
CDR3 DNA: TGTGCCACCACAGGGGGGACTGCCTACGAGCAGTACTTC
CDR3 protein: CATTGGTAYEQYF

D gene: NA
clone size: medium-sized
J gene: TRBJ1-5
V gene: TRBV7-2
CDR3 DNA: TGTGCCAGCAGCTCAAGGGGAGAGCAGCCCCAGCATTTT
CDR3 protein: CASSSRGEQPQHF

D gene: NA
clone size: few
J gene: TRBJ1-2
V gene: TRBV2
CDR3 DNA: TGTGCCAGCATCGACGGACAGTACTATGGCTACACCTTC
CDR3 protein: CASIDGQYYGYTF

D gene: TRBD1
clone size: medium-sized
J gene: TRBJ2-7
V gene: TRBV6-5
CDR3 DNA: TGTGCCAGCAGTTGGGACAGGTCTACCTACGAGCAGTACTTC
CDR3 protein: CASSWDRSTYEQYF

D gene: TRBD2
clone size: NA
J gene: TRBJ2-1
V gene: TRBV10-3
CDR3 DNA: TGTGCCAACAGACCCGGGACTAGTTTGGGCGATGAGCAGTTCTTC
CDR3 protein: CANRPGTSLGDEQFF

D gene: NA
clone size: few
J gene: TRBJ1-1
V gene: TRBV10-1
CDR3 DNA: TGCGCCAGCAGTGACGAATCGGCGGGGGGGAACACTGAAGCTTTCTTT
CDR3 protein: CASSDESAGGNTEAFF

D gene: TRBD1
clone size: few
J gene: TRBJ2-3
V gene: TRBV28
CDR3 DNA: TGTGCCAGCAGTTTTGGGCAGGGGGCAACAGATACGCAGTATTTT
CDR3 protein: CASSFGQGATDTQYF

D gene: TRBD1
clone size: medium-sized
J gene: TRBJ1-2
V gene: TRBV6-5
CDR3 DNA: TGTGCCAGCAGTTATCAGGGGGAGGCTAACTATGGCTACACCTTC
CDR3 protein: CASSYQGEANYGYTF

D gene: NA
clone size: NA
J gene: TRBJ2-1
V gene: TRBV14
CDR3 DNA: TGTGCCAGCAGCCAAGGCCCAGGTCACTACAATGAGCAGTTCTTC
CDR3 protein: CASSQGPGHYNEQFF

D gene: NA
clone size: NA
J gene: TRBJ2-5
V gene: TRBV5-1
CDR3 DNA: TGCGCCAGCAGCTTGGGACTGGTGGAGACCCAGTACTTC
CDR3 protein: CASSLGLVETQYF

D gene: NA
clone size: few
J gene: TRBJ2-5
V gene: TRBV2
CDR3 DNA: TGTGCCAGCATTAGGGTCAGCGTGGGGGAGACCCAGTACTTC
CDR3 protein: CASIRVSVGETQYF

D gene: NA
clone size: few
J gene: TRBJ2-3
V gene: TRBV29-1
CDR3 DNA: TGCAGCGAACGGGACATAACTAGCACAGATACGCAGTATTTT
CDR3 protein: CSERDITSTDTQYF